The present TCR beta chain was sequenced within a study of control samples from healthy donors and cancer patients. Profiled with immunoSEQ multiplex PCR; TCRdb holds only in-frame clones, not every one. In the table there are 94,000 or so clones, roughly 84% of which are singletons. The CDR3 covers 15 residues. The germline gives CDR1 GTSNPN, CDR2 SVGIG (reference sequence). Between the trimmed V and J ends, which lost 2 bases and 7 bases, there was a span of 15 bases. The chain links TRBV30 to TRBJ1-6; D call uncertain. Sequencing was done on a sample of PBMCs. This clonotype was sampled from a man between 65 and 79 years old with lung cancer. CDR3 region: CAWSPRIRKNSPLHF. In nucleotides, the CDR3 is TGTGCCTGGAGTCCTAGGATAAGGAAAAATTCACCCCTCCACTTT.